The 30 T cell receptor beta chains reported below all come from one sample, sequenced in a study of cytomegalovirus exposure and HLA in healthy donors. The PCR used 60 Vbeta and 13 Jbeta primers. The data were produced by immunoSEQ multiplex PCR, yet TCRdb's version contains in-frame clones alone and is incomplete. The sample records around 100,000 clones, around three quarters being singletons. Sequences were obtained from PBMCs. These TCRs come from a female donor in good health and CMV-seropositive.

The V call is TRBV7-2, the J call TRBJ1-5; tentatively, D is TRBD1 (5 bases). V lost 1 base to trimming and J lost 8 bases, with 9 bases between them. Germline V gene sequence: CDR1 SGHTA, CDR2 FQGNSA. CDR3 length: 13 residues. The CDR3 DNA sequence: TGTGCCAGCAGCTTAGGTTCGGGGGAGCCCCAGCATTTT. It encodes CASSLGSGEPQHF. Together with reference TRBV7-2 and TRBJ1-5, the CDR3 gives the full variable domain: GAGVSQSPSNKVTEKGKDVELRCDPISGHTALYWYRQSLGQGLEFLIYFQGNSAPDKSGLPSDRFSAERTGGSVSTLTIQRTQQEDSAVYLCASSLGSGEPQHFGDGTRLSIL.

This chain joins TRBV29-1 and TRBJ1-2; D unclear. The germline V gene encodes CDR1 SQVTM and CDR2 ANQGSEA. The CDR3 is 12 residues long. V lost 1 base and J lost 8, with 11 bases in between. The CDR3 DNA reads TGCAGCGTTGAAGCGGCGGGGTACGGCTACACCTTC. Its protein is CSVEAAGYGYTF.

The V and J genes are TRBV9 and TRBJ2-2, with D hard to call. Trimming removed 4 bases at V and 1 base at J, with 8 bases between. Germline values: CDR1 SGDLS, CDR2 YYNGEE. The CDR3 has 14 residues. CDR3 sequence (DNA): TGTGCCAGCAGCCCTCGACAGAACACCGGGGAGCTGTTTTTT. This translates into CASSPRQNTGELFF.

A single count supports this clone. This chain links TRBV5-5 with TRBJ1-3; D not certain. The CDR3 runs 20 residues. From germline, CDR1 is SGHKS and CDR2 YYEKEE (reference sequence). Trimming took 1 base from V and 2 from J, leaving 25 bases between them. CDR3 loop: CASSLFVPHDSKRTGNTIYF. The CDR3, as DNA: TGTGCCAGCAGCTTGTTTGTACCCCACGATTCCAAGAGGACTGGAAACACCATATATTTT. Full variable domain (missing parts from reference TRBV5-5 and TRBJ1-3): DAGVTQSPTHLIKTRGQQVTLRCSPISGHKSVSWYQQVLGQGPQFIFQYYEKEERGRGNFPDRFSARQFPNYSSELNVNALLLGDSALYLCASSLFVPHDSKRTGNTIYFGEGSWLTVV.

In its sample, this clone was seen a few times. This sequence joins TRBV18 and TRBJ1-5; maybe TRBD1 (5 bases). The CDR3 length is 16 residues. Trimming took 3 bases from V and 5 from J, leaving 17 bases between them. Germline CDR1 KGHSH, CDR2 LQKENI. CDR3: CASSPIRVPCHQPQHF. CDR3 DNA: TGTGCCAGCTCACCCATCAGGGTCCCATGCCATCAGCCCCAGCATTTT. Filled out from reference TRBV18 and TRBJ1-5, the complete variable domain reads NAGVMQNPRHLVRRRGQEARLRCSPMKGHSHVYWYRQLPEEGLKFMVYLQKENIIDESGMPKERFSAEFPKEGPSILRIQQVVRGDSAAYFCASSPIRVPCHQPQHFGDGTRLSIL.

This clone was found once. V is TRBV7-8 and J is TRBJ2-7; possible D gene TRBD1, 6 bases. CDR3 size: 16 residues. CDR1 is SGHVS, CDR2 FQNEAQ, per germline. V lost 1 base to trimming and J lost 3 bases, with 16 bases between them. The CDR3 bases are TGTGCCAGCAGCTTAGGGTCCGGGACACCAGACTACGAGCAGTACTTC. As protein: CASSLGSGTPDYEQYF.

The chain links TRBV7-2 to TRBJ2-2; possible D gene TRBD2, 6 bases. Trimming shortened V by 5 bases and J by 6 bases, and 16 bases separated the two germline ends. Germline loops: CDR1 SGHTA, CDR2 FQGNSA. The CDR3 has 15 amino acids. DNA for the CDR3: TGTGCCAGCAGCAGCAGGGACGGAGGGTCCGGGGAGCTGTTTTTT. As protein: CASSSRDGGSGELFF.

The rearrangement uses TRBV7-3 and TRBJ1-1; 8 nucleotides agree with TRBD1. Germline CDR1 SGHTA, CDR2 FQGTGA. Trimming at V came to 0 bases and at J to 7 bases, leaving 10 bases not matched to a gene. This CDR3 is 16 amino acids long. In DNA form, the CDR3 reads TGTGCCAGCAGCTTAACTGTGAGGGACAGGAGCCTTGAAGCTTTCTTT. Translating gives CASSLTVRDRSLEAFF.

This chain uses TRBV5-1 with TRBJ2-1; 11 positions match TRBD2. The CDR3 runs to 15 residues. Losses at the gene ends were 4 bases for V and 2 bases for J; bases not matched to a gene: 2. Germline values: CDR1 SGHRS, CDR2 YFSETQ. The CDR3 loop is CASSVAGGPYNEQFF. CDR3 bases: TGCGCCAGCAGCGTAGCGGGAGGGCCCTACAATGAGCAGTTCTTC.

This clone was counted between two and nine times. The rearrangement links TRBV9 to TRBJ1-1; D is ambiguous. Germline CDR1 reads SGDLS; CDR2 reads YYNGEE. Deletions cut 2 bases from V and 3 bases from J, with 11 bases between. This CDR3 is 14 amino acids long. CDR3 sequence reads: CASSVHPTDTEAFF. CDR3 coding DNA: TGTGCCAGCAGCGTTCATCCCACGGACACTGAAGCTTTCTTT.

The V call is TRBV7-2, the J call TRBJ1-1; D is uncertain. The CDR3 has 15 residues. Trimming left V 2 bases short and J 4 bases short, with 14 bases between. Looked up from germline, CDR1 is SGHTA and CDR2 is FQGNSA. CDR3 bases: TGTGCCAGCAGCTTACGAGGTGGCTCGGTCACTGAAGCTTTCTTT. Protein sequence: CASSLRGGSVTEAFF.

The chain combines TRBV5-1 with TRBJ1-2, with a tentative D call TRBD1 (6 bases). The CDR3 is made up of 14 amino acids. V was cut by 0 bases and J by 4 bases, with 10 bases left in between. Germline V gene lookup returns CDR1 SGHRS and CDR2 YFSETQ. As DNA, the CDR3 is TGCGCCAGCAGCTTGGCAGGGGATGGCTATGGCTACACCTTC. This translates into CASSLAGDGYGYTF.

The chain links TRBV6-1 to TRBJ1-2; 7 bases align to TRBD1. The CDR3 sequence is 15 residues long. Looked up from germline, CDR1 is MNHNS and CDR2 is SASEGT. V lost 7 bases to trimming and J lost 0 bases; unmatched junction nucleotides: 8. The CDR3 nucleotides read TGTGCCAGCACTTATGGGACAGTACCTAACTATGGCTACACCTTC. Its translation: CASTYGTVPNYGYTF.

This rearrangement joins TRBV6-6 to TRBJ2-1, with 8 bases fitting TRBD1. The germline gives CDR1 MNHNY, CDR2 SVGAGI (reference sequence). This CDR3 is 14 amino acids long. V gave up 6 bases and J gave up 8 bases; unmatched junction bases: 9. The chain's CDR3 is CASRQTGDYDEQFF. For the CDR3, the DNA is TGTGCCAGCAGACAGACAGGGGATTATGATGAGCAGTTCTTC.

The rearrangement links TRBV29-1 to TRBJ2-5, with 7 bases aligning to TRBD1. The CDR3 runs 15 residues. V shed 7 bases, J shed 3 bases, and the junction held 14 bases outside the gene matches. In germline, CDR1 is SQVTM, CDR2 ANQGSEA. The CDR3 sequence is CSAGTTGTSEETQYF. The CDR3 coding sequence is TGCAGCGCTGGGACGACAGGGACCTCGGAAGAGACCCAGTACTTC.

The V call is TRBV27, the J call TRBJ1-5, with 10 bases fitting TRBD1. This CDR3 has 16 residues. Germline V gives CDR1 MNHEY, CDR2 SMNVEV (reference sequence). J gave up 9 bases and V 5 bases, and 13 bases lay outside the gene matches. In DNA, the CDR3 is TGTGCCAGCAGTCCAGGGACAGGGGTACGAATCCGGCCCCAGCATTTT. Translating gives CASSPGTGVRIRPQHF.

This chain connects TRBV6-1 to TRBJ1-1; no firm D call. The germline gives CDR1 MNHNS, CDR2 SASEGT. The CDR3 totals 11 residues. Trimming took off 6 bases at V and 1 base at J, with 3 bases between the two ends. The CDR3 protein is CASSWNTEAFF. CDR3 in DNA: TGTGCCAGCAGCTGGAACACTGAAGCTTTCTTT.

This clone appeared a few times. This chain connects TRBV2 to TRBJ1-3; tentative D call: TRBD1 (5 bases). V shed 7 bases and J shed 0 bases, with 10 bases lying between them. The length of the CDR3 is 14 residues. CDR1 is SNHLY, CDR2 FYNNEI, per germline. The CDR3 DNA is TGTGCCAGCACCGAAAGGGGCTCTGGAAACACCATATATTTT. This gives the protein CASTERGSGNTIYF.

The CDR3 reads CASSLTDRGEAFF. In DNA form, the CDR3 reads TGCGCCAGCAGCTTAACAGACAGGGGTGAAGCTTTCTTT. The chain couples TRBV5-1 to TRBJ1-1; 8 bases map to TRBD1. Unmatched junction bases numbered 4, after V lost 2 bases and J lost 7 bases. This CDR3 contains 13 residues. In germline, CDR1 is SGHRS, CDR2 YFSETQ.

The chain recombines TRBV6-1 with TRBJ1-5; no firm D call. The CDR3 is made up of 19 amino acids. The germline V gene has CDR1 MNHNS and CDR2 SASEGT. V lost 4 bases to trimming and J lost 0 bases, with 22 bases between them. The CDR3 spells CASSVRGRLVAYSNQPQHF. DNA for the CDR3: TGTGCCAGCAGTGTACGCGGGAGGTTGGTGGCTTATAGCAATCAGCCCCAGCATTTT.

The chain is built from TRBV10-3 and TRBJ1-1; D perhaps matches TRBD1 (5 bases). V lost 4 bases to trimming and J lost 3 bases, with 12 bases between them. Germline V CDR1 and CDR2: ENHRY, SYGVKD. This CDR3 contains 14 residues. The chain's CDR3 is CAISATAGDTEAFF. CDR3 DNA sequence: TGTGCCATCAGTGCGACGGCGGGGGACACTGAAGCTTTCTTT.

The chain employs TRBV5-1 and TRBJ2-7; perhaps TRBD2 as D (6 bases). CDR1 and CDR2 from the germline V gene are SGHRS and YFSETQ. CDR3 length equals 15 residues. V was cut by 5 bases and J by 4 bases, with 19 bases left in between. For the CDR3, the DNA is TGCGCCAGCAGTCGTGAAACGGGAGTTGGGTACGAGCAGTACTTC. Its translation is CASSRETGVGYEQYF.

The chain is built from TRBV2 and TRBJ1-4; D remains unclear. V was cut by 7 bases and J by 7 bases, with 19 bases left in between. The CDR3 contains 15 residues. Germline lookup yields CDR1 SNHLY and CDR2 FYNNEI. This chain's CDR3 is CASTTQTGFSEKLFF. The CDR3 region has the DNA TGTGCCAGCACCACCCAGACTGGATTCAGTGAAAAACTGTTTTTT.

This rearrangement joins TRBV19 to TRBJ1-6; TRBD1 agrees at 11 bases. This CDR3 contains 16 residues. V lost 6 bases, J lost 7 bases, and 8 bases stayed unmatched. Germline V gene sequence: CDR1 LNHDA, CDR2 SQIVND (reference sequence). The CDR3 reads CASRTGQGVANSPLHF. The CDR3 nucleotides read TGTGCCAGTAGAACGGGACAGGGGGTCGCAAATTCACCCCTCCACTTT. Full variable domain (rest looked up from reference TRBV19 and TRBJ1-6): DGGITQSPKYLFRKEGQNVTLSCEQNLNHDAMYWYRQDPGQGLRLIYYSQIVNDFQKGDIAEGYSVSREKKESFPLTVTSAQKNPTAFYLCASRTGQGVANSPLHFGNGTRLTVT.

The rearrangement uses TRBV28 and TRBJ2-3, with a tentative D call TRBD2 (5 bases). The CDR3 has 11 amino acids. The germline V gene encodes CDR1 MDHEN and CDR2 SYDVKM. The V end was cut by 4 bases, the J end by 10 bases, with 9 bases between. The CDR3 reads CASSWTRAQYF. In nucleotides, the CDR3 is TGTGCCAGCAGTTGGACGAGGGCGCAGTATTTT.

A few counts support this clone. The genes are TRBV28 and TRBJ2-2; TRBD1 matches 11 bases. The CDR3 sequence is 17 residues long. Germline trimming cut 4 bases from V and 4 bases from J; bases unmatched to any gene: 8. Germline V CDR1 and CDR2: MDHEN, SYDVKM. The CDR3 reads CASSSKGQGASTGELFF. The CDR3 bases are TGTGCCAGCAGTTCAAAAGGACAGGGGGCAAGCACCGGGGAGCTGTTTTTT.

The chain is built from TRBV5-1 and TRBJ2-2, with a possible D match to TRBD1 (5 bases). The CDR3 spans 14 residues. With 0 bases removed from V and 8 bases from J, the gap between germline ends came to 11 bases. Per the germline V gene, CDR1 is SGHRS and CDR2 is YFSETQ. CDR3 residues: CASSLEGNRGELFF. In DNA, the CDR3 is TGCGCCAGCAGCTTGGAGGGGAACAGGGGGGAGCTGTTTTTT.

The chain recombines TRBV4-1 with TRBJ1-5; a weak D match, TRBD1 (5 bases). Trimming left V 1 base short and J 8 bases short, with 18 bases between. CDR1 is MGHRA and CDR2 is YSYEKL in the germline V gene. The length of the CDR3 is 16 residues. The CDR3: CASSQGQGPNREPQHF. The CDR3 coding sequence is TGCGCCAGCAGCCAAGGCCAGGGCCCAAATAGGGAGCCCCAGCATTTT.

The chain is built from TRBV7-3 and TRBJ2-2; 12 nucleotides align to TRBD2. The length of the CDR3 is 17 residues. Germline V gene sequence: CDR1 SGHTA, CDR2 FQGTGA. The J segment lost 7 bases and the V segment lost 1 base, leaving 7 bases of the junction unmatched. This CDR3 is CASSLNGLAGSDGELFF. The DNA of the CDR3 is TGTGCCAGCAGCTTAAATGGACTAGCGGGATCGGACGGGGAGCTGTTTTTT.

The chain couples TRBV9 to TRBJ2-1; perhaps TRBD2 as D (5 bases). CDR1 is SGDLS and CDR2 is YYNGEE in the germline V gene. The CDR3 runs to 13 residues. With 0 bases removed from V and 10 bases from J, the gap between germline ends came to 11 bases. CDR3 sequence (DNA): TGTGCCAGCAGCGTAGAGCAATCGGGGGAGCAGTTCTTC. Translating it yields CASSVEQSGEQFF.